In this sample, the clone carrying this TCR beta chain turned up a few times. The sample belongs to a study of T-cell memory formation after mild COVID-19. There are 14 residues in the CDR3. The V and J ends lost 6 bases and 4 bases respectively, with 13 bases between them. Per germline, CDR1 SEHNR and CDR2 FQNEAQ (reference sequence). TCRdb redid the calling of the 5' RACE reads with MiXCR, one entry per CDR3 protein. The table shows about 560,000 distinct CDR3 sequences, with approximately 15% occurring only once. Sequences were obtained from PBMCs or a T cell subset sorted from them (not recorded which). This chain connects TRBV7-9 to TRBJ2-1, with D possibly called TRBD1 or TRBD2 (6 bases each). The clonotype was recovered from an adult woman who had mild COVID-19 (a few samples of this study predate the infection). Cell type and time point are not known. CDR3 protein: CASRREGGYNEQFF. The CDR3 DNA sequence: TGTGCCAGCAGACGGGAAGGGGGGTACAATGAGCAGTTCTTC.